This is a list of T cell receptor beta chains from one sample in a study of T cell changes during pregnancy in multiple sclerosis. Assay used: immunoSEQ multiplex PCR; TCRdb lists only in-frame clones, some missing. The profile covers 40,000 to 55,000 clones, with 94% appearing a single time and around 4% taken by the ten largest. The input for sequencing was CD8+ T cells from peripheral blood mononuclear cells, taken in the first trimester of pregnancy. The receptors here all came from a female donor with multiple sclerosis, enrolled in a pregnancy study. Each CDR3 is given with its conserved first and last residue. A D gene is named only where the DNA matches it firmly.

D,V,J,CDR3,DNA
TRBD1,TRBV7-9,TRBJ2-7,CASSLVPGQGEEQYF,TGTGCCAGCAGCTTAGTACCGGGACAGGGGGAAGAGCAGTACTTC
-,TRBV7-6,TRBJ2-1,CASSFGGDAYEQFF,TGTGCCAGCAGCTTTGGAGGGGATGCCTATGAGCAGTTCTTC
-,TRBV7-6,TRBJ2-5,CASSDFQETQYF,TGTGCCAGCTCAGATTTCCAAGAGACCCAGTACTTC
TRBD2,TRBV7-6,TRBJ2-7,CASSSLAGDYEQYF,TGTGCCAGCAGTTCATTAGCGGGAGACTACGAGCAGTACTTC
TRBD1,TRBV5-8,TRBJ2-7,CASIGGVYEQYF,TGTGCCAGCATAGGGGGCGTCTACGAGCAGTACTTC
TRBD2,TRBV19,TRBJ2-1,CASSPGTGRGGSNEQFF,TGTGCCAGTAGTCCGGGGACGGGGAGGGGAGGGTCCAATGAGCAGTTCTTC
TRBD2,TRBV7-8,TRBJ2-1,CASSVGGLAGSSYNEQFF,TGTGCCAGCAGCGTAGGGGGACTAGCGGGGAGCTCCTACAATGAGCAGTTCTTC
TRBD1,TRBV7-2,TRBJ2-2,CASSSPGQGPNTGELFF,TGTGCCAGCAGCTCGCCGGGACAGGGGCCGAACACCGGGGAGCTGTTTTTT
-,TRBV14,TRBJ2-5,CASSPPGETQYF,TGTGCCAGCAGCCCTCCCGGTGAGACCCAGTACTTC
-,TRBV7-6,TRBJ1-2,CASSLERAPGYGYTF,TGTGCCAGCAGCTTAGAGAGGGCCCCAGGCTATGGCTACACCTTC
-,TRBV11-2,TRBJ1-1,CASRGGYTEAFF,TGTGCCAGCAGGGGAGGGTACACTGAAGCTTTCTTT
-,TRBV29-1,TRBJ2-4,CSVVASRNIQYF,TGCAGCGTTGTCGCGTCTAGGAACATTCAGTACTTC
-,TRBV18,TRBJ1-1,CASSPGWNTEAFF,TGTGCCAGCTCCCCGGGGTGGAACACTGAAGCTTTCTTT